This T cell receptor beta chain was sequenced during a study of shared clonotypes between healthy human individuals. Study findings and constraints: Collection of samples was limited to blood; tissue repertoires likely differ.

With 4 bases removed from V and 7 bases from J, the gap between germline ends came to 20 bases. CDR1 is SGHRS, CDR2 YFSETQ, per germline. This CDR3 has 16 residues. With regard to this clone: Its antigen is not known.

Assay runs were performed at deep level. Some clones are missing from TCRdb's copy, which holds only in-frame ones; the method was immunoSEQ multiplex PCR. The sample includes roughly 300,000 clones, 87% of them seen just once. This receptor was identified in a man younger than 35 in good health. The sequenced sample consisted of memory CD8+ T cells sorted from blood. Subset in this sample: CD45RO+ cells pooled with CCR7-negative TemRA cells. V is TRBV5-1 and J is TRBJ2-2; D possibly uses TRBD1 or TRBD2 (6 bases each). CDR3 bases: TGCGCCAGCAGCCCGGGCGGGACACCGTGGTTCGGGGAGCTGTTTTTT. Protein: CASSPGGTPWFGELFF.